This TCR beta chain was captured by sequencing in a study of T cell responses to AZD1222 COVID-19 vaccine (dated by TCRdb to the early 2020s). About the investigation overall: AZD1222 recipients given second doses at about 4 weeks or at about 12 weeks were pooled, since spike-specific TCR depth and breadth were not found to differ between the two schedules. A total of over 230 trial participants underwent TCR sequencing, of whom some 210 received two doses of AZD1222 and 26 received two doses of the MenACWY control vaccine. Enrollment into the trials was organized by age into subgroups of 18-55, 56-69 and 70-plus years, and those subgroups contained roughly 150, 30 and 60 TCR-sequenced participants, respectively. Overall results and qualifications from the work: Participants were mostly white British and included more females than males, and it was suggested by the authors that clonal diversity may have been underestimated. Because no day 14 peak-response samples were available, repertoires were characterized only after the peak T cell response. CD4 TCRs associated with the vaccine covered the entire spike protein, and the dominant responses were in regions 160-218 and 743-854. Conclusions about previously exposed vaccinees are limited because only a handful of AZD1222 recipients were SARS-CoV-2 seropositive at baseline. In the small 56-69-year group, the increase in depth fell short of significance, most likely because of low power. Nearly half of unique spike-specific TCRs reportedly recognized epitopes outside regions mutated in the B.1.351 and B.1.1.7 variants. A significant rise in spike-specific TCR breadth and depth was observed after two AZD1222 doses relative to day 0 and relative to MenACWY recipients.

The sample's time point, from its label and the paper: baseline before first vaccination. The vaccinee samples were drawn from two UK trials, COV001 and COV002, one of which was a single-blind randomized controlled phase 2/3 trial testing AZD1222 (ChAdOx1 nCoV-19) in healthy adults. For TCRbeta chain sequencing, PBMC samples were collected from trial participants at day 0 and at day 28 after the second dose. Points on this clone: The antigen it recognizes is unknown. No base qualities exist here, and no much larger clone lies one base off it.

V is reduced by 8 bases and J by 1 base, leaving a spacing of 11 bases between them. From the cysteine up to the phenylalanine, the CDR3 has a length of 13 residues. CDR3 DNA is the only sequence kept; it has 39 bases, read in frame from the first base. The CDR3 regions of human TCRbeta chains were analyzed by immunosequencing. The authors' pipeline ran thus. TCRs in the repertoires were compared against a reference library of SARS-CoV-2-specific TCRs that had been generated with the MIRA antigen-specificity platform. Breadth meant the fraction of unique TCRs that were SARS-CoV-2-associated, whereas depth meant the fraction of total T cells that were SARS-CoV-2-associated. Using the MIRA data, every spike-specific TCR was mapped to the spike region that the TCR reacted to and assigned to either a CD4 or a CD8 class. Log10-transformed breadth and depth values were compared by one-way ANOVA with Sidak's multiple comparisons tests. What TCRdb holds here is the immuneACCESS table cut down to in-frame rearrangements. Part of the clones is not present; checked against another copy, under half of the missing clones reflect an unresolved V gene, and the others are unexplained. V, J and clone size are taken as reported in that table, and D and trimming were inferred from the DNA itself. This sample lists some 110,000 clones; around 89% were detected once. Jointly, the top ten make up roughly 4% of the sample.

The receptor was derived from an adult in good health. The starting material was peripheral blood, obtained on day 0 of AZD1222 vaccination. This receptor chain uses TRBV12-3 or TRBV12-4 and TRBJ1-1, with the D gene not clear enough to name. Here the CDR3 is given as CASSNGRNTEAFF. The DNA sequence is TGTGCCAGCTCAAACGGCAGGAACACTGAAGCTTTCTTT.